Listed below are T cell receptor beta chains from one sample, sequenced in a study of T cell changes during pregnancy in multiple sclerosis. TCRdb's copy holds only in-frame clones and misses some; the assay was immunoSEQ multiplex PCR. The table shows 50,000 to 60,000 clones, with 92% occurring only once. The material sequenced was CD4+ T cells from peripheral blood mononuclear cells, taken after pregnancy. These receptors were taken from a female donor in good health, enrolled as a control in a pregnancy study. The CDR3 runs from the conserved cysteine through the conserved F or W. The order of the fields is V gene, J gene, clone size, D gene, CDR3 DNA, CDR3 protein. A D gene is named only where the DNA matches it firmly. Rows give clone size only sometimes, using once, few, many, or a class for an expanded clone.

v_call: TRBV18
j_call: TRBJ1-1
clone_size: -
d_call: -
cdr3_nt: TGTGCCAGCTCATCGACAGAGAACACTGAAGCTTTCTTT
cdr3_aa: CASSSTENTEAFF

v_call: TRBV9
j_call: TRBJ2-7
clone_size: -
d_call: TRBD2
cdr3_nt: TGTGCCAGCAGCGTAGAAGGTAGCGGGGCGTACGAGCAGTACTTC
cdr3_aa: CASSVEGSGAYEQYF

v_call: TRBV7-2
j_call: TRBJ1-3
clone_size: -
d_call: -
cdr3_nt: TGTGCCAGCAGCTTCTCCCGGGGGGGGTCCGCCGGAAACACCATATATTTT
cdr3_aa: CASSFSRGGSAGNTIYF

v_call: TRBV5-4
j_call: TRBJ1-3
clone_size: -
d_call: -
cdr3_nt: TGTGCCAGCAGACCAGACTTACGGGACACCATATATTTT
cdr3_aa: CASRPDLRDTIYF

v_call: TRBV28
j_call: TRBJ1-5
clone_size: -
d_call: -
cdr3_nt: TGTGCCAGCAGTTTAAACCCTAACTATAGCAATCAGCCCCAGCATTTT
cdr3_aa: CASSLNPNYSNQPQHF

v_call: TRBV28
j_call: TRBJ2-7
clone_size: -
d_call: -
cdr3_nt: TGTGCCAGCAGTTTCGGGGGGACAGGAGCTACCTACGAGCAGTACTTC
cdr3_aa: CASSFGGTGATYEQYF

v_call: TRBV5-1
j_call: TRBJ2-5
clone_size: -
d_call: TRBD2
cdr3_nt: TGCGCCAGCAGCTTGGCCGGGACTAGCGGGGGACAAGAGACCCAGTACTTC
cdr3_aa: CASSLAGTSGGQETQYF

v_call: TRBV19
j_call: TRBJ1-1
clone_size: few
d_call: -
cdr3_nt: TGTGCCAGTAGTAGACGGACAGAGCTGAACACTGAAGCTTTCTTT
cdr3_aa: CASSRRTELNTEAFF

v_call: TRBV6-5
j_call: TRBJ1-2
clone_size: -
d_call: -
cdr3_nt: TGTGCCAGCAGTCTACAGGGACCCTATGGCTACACCTTC
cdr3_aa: CASSLQGPYGYTF

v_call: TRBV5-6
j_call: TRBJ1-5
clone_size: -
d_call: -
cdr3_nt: TGTGCCAGCAGCTCAATTTTCCAGCCCCAGCATTTT
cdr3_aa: CASSSIFQPQHF

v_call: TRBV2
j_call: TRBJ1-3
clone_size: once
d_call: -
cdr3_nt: TGTGCCATCGAGAGGGAGTCAGTTCTCAAGCGGGGCACCATATATTTT
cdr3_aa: CAIERESVLKRGTIYF

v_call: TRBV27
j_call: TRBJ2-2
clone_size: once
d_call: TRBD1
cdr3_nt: TGTGCCAGCAGTTATTCAGGCAGGGGGCCCGGGGAGCTGTTTTTT
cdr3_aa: CASSYSGRGPGELFF

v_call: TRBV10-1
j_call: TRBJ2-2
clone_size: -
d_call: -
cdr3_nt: TGCGCCAGCAGCACACGGAACACCGGGGAGCTGTTTTTT
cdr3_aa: CASSTRNTGELFF

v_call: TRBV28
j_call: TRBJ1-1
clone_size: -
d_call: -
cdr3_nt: TGTGCCAGCAGTTTTACTTCGAAAGCTTTCTTT
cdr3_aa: CASSFTSKAFF

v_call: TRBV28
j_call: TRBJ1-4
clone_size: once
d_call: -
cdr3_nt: TGTGCCAGCAGTACCACAGTTCAGGGTGAAAAACTGTTTTTT
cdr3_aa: CASSTTVQGEKLFF

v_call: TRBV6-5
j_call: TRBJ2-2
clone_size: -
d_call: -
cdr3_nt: TGTGCCAGCAGACTACAGGAGAACACCGGGGAGCTGTTTTTT
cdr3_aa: CASRLQENTGELFF

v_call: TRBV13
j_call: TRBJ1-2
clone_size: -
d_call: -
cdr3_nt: TGTGCCAGCAGCTTAAAGTATCTAGATCCGAACTATGGCTACACCTTC
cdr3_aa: CASSLKYLDPNYGYTF

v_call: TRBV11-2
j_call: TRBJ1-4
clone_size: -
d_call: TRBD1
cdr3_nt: TGTGCCAGCAGGGTGGCGGGACAGGGTAATGAAAAACTGTTTTTT
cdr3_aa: CASRVAGQGNEKLFF

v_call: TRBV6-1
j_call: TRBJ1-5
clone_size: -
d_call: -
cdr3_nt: TGTGCCAGCAGGGAGAGGGGCAATCAGCCCCAGCATTTT
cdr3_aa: CASRERGNQPQHF

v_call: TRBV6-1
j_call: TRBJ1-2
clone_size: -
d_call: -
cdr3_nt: TGTGCCAGCAGTGAACGGGGGGGCAGGCTTTGGGGCTACACCTTC
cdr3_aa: CASSERGGRLWGYTF

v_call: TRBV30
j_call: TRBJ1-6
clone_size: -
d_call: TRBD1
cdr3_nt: TGTGCCTGGAGTGTACAGGGGGATTCACCCCTCCACTTT
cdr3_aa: CAWSVQGDSPLHF

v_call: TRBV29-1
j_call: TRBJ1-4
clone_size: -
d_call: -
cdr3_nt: TGCAGCGTTTTGCAGCAGGGACAACTACTTGGTGAAAAACTGTTTTTT
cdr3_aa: CSVLQQGQLLGEKLFF

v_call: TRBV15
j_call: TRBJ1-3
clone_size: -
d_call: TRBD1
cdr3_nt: TGTGCCACCAGAGAACCCGGGACAGCGAAAGGAAACACCATATATTTT
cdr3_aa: CATREPGTAKGNTIYF

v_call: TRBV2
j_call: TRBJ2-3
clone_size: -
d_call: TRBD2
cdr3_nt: TGTGCCAGCAAGAGCGGGGGGACAGATACGCAGTATTTT
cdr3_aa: CASKSGGTDTQYF

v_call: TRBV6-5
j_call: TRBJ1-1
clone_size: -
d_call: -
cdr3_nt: TGTGCCAGCAGTTCAGCGTCCAATGAAGCTTTCTTT
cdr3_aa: CASSSASNEAFF

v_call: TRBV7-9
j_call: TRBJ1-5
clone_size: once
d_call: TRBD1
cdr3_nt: TGTGCCAGCAGCTCCCAGGGGGTTCAGCCCCAGCATTTT
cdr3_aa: CASSSQGVQPQHF

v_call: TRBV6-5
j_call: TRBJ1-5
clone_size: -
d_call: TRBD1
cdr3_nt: TGTGCCAGCAGTTCCCACAGGGGAGGCAATCAGCCCCAGCATTTT
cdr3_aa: CASSSHRGGNQPQHF

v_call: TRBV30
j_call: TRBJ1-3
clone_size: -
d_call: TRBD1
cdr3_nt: TGTGCCTGGAGACAGACAGGGTACGGAAACACCATATATTTT
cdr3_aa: CAWRQTGYGNTIYF

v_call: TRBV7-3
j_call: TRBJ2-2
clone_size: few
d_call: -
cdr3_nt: TGTGCCAGCAGCACCCAGCCCGGGGGTCTCGGGGAGCTGTTTTTT
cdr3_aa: CASSTQPGGLGELFF

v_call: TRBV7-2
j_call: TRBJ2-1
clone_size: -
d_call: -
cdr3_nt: TGTGCCAGCAGCGCTAGGTATCAGGGCTACAATGAGCAGTTCTTC
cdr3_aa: CASSARYQGYNEQFF

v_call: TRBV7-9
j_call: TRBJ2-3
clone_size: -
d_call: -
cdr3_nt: TGTGCCAGCAGCTACTCGGCGGGAGATACGCAGTATTTT
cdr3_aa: CASSYSAGDTQYF

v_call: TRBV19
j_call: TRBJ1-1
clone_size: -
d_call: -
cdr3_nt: TGTGCCAGCTTCCCCGTCGGGAGGGGGGGCCGAATGAACACTGAAGCTTTCTTT
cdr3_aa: CASFPVGRGGRMNTEAFF

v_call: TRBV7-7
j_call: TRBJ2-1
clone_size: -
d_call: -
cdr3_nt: TGTGCTAGCAGCTTATACCGGGGTGAGCAGTTCTTC
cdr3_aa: CASSLYRGEQFF

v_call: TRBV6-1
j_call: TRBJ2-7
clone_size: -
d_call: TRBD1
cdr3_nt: TGTGCCAGCAGTGAAGTGGGACAGGGTGAAGAGCAGTACTTC
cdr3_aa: CASSEVGQGEEQYF

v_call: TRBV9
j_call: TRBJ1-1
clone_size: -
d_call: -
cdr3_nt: TGTGCCAGCAGCGTTGAAGGGACTTTGGCCACTGAAGCTTTCTTT
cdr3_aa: CASSVEGTLATEAFF

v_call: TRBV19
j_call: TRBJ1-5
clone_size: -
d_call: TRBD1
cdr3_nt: TGTGCCAGTAGGAGGTGGGGACAGGGCGATCAGCCCCAGCATTTT
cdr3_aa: CASRRWGQGDQPQHF

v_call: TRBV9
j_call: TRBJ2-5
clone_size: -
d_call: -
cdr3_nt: TGTGCCAGCAGCGGGACAGGGAGGGGAGAGACCCAGTACTTC
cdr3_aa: CASSGTGRGETQYF

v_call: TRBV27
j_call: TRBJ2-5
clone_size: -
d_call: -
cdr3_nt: TGTGCCAGCAGTTTATTAGGGGGAAATGGGGAGACCCAGTACTTC
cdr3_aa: CASSLLGGNGETQYF

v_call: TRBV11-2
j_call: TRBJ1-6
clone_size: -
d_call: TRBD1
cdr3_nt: TGTGCCAGCAGCTTTCCGACAGGGCGGAATTCACCCCTCCACTTT
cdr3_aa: CASSFPTGRNSPLHF

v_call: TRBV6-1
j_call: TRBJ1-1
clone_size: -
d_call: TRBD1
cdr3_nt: TGTGCCAGCAGGTCCGGGACAGGGTACACTGAAGCTTTCTTT
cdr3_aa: CASRSGTGYTEAFF